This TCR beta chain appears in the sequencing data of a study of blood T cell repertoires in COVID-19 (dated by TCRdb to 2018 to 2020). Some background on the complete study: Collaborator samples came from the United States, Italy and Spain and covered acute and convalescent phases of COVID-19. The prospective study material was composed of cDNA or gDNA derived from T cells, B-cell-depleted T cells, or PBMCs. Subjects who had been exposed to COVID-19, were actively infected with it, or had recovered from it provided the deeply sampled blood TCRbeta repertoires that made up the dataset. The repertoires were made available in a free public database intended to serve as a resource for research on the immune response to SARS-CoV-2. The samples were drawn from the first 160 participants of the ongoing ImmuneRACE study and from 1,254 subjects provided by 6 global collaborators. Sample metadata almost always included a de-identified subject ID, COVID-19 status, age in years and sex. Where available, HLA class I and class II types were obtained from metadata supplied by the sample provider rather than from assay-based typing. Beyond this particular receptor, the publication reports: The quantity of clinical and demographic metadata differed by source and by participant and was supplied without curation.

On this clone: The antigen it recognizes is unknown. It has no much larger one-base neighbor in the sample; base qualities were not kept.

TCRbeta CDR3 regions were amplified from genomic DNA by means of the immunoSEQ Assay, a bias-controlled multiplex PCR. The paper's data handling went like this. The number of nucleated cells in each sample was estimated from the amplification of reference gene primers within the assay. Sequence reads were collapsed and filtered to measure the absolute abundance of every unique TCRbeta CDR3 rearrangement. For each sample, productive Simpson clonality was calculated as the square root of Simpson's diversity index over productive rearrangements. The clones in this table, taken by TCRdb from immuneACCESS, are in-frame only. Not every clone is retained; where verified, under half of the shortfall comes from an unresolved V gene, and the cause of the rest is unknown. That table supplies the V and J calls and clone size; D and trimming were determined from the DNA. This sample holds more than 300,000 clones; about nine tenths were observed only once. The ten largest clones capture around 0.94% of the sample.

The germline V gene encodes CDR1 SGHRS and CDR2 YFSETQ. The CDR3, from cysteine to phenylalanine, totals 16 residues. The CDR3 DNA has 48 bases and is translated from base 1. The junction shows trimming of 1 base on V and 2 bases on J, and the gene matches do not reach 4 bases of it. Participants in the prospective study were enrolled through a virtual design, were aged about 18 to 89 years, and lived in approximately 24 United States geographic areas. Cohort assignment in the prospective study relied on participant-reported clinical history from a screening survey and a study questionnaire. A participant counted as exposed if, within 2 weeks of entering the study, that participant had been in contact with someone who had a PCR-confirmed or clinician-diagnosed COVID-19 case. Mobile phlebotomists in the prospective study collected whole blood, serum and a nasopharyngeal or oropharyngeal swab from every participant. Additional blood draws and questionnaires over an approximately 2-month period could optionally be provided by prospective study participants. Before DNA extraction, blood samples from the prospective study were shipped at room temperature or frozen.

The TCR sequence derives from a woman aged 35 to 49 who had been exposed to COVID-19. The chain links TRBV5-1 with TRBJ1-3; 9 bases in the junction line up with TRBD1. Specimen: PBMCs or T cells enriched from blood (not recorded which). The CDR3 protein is CASSLSGQGTGNTIYF. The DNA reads TGCGCCAGCAGCTTGTCGGGACAGGGAACTGGAAACACCATATATTTT.